This TCR beta chain came from a study of metastatic and nonmetastatic thyroid tumors. In the study overall: Repertoire comparisons spanned blood and tumor or nodule tissue from malignant and benign thyroid patients.

Study-wide results and caveats: It was reported that TCR beta diversity was significantly higher in malignant thyroid tumors than benign nodules, in blood and tumor.

The length of the CDR3 is 13 residues. J gave up 8 bases and V 4 bases, and 8 bases lay outside the gene matches. The germline V gene encodes CDR1 SGDLS and CDR2 YYNGEE. From the PCR reads, TCRdb re-called clones with MiXCR. The sample shows around 20,000 clones, roughly 22% of them seen only once. Turning to this clone: Its specificity is not known.

Every patient underwent thyroid surgery untreated. The source of this sequence is a female donor with papillary thyroid cancer or a benign thyroid nodule (not recorded which). Some clones in this sample may be carry-over from other donors' samples. The specimen was adjacent normal tissue. This chain joins TRBV9 and TRBJ1-2, with TRBD1 matching over 7 bases. The DNA of the CDR3 is TGTGCCAGCAGCCCCGACAGGGTTGGCGGCTACACCTTC. This gives the protein CASSPDRVGGYTF. Together with reference TRBV9 and TRBJ1-2, the CDR3 gives the full variable domain: DSGVTQTPKHLITATGQRVTLRCSPRSGDLSVYWYQQSLDQGLQFLIQYYNGEERAKGNILERFSAQQFPDLHSELNLSSLELGDSALYFCASSPDRVGGYTFGSGTRLTVV.